Listed below are T cell receptor beta chains from one sample, sequenced in a study of blood T cell repertoires in COVID-19. Sequencing was performed with immunoSEQ multiplex PCR; in TCRdb, only in-frame clones are kept and a portion is missing. Among roughly 100,000 clones listed, roughly 82% were seen once. Source material: peripheral blood. The receptor set was obtained from a man in his sixties with acute or convalescent COVID-19. CDR3s include the opening cysteine and the closing phenylalanine or tryptophan. The order of the fields is clone size, J gene, D gene, V gene, CDR3 protein, CDR3 DNA. The D gene is left open where the match is weak. The listing skips clone size in some rows; elsewhere it reads once, few, many or a size class.

-,TRBJ2-1,-,TRBV5-1,CATARDKSDEQFF,TGCGCCACCGCACGGGACAAATCTGATGAGCAGTTCTTC
-,TRBJ2-1,TRBD2,TRBV20-1,CSASKLADYNEQFF,TGCAGTGCTAGTAAACTAGCGGATTACAATGAGCAGTTCTTC
-,TRBJ2-5,-,TRBV9,CASSSRQIQETQYF,TGTGCCAGCAGCTCACGACAGATCCAAGAGACCCAGTACTTC
-,TRBJ2-3,-,TRBV19,CASRGVGTPDTDTQYF,TGTGCCAGTAGGGGGGTCGGGACACCTGACACAGATACGCAGTATTTT
-,TRBJ1-1,TRBD1,TRBV19,CASSQRQGPLGTEAFF,TGTGCCAGTAGTCAACGACAGGGGCCCCTGGGCACTGAAGCTTTCTTT
-,TRBJ2-1,-,TRBV9,CASSVRGAYNEQFF,TGTGCCAGCAGCGTACGCGGGGCTTACAATGAGCAGTTCTTC
-,TRBJ2-3,TRBD2,TRBV5-1,CASSHGLATDTQYF,TGCGCCAGCAGCCATGGACTAGCTACAGATACGCAGTATTTT
few,TRBJ1-5,-,TRBV7-9,CASRPSGSNQPQHF,TGTGCCAGCAGACCTAGCGGGAGCAATCAGCCCCAGCATTTT
-,TRBJ1-2,TRBD1,TRBV27,CASSPGQVHGGYTF,TGTGCCAGCAGTCCCGGACAGGTCCATGGGGGCTACACCTTC
-,TRBJ2-2,TRBD2,TRBV4-1,CASSPPWTSGSTGELFF,TGCGCCAGCAGCCCTCCCTGGACTAGCGGGTCAACCGGGGAGCTGTTTTTT
few,TRBJ1-4,TRBD1,TRBV30,CARGTGATNEKLFF,TGTGCAAGGGGGACAGGGGCAACTAATGAAAAACTGTTTTTT
-,TRBJ1-1,-,TRBV19,CASSINYGIRDTEAFF,TGTGCCAGTAGTATCAATTACGGGATACGGGACACTGAAGCTTTCTTT
-,TRBJ1-5,-,TRBV21-1,CASSKTRDRVLNSNQPQHF,TGTGCCAGCAGCAAAACCCGGGACAGGGTTTTAAATAGCAATCAGCCCCAGCATTTT
-,TRBJ2-3,-,TRBV28,CASSGGLSRSTDTQYF,TGTGCCAGCAGTGGTGGACTATCCCGAAGCACAGATACGCAGTATTTT
-,TRBJ1-5,-,TRBV6-5,CASRPPGGNQPQHF,TGTGCCAGCAGACCCCCTGGCGGAAATCAGCCCCAGCATTTT
-,TRBJ1-4,TRBD1,TRBV5-4,CASSLQGARYEKLFF,TGTGCCAGCAGCTTACAGGGGGCGCGGTATGAAAAACTGTTTTTT
-,TRBJ1-4,-,TRBV23-1,CASSLDNAQFF,TGCGCCAGCAGTCTGGACAACGCCCAGTTTTTT
-,TRBJ2-7,TRBD1,TRBV15,CATSRVQGAGYEQYF,TGTGCCACCAGCAGAGTACAGGGGGCGGGCTACGAGCAGTACTTC
-,TRBJ2-7,-,TRBV18,CASSPAQGGSYEQYF,TGTGCCAGCTCACCAGCGCAGGGGGGCTCCTACGAGCAGTACTTC
-,TRBJ2-5,TRBD2,TRBV15,CATSRNSGGETQYF,TGTGCCACCAGCAGAAATAGCGGGGGAGAGACCCAGTACTTC
-,TRBJ2-7,-,TRBV29-1,CSVALGGRAVYEQYF,TGCAGCGTCGCCCTAGGGGGGAGGGCCGTCTACGAGCAGTACTTC
few,TRBJ1-5,-,TRBV4-1,CASSQDAGSNQPQHF,TGCGCCAGCAGCCAAGATGCGGGTAGCAATCAGCCCCAGCATTTT
-,TRBJ2-5,-,TRBV6-2/TRBV6-3,CASSSASRETQYF,TGTGCCAGCAGTTCAGCTAGCCGAGAGACCCAGTACTTC
-,TRBJ1-4,-,TRBV4-2,CASSLGPNQWNEKLFF,TGTGCCAGCAGCCTGGGCCCTAATCAGTGGAATGAAAAACTGTTTTTT
-,TRBJ2-3,-,TRBV7-2,CASSLGTGFTDTQYF,TGTGCCAGCAGCTTAGGGACTGGATTCACAGATACGCAGTATTTT
once,TRBJ1-2,-,TRBV6-5,CASITSGGPLYGYTF,TGTGCCAGCATTACCAGTGGAGGGCCCTTATATGGCTACACCTTC
-,TRBJ1-1,-,TRBV5-4,CASKGWEANTEAFF,TGTGCCAGCAAAGGATGGGAGGCCAACACTGAAGCTTTCTTT